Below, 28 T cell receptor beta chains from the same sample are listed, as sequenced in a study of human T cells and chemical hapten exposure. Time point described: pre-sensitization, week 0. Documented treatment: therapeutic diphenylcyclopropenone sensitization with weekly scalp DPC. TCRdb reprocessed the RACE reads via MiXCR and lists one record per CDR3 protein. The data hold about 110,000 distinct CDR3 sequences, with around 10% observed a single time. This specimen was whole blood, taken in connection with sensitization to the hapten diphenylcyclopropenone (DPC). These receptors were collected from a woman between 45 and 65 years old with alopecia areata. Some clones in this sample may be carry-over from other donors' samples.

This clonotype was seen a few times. The CDR3 spells CASSQVGVEKLFF. For the CDR3, the DNA is TGCGCCAGCAGCCAAGTGGGAGTGGAAAAACTGTTTTTT. The chain combines TRBV4-3 with TRBJ1-4; D is unclear. In germline, CDR1 is LGHNA, CDR2 YSLEER. The CDR3 covers 13 residues. Trimming shortened V by 1 base and J by 8 bases, and 8 bases separated the two germline ends.

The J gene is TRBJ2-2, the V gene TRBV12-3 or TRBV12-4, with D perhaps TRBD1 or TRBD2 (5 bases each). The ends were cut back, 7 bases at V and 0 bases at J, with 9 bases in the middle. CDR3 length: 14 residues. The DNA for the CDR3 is TGTGCCAGCACCCGGGGACCGAACACCGGGGAGCTGTTTTTT. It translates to CASTRGPNTGELFF.

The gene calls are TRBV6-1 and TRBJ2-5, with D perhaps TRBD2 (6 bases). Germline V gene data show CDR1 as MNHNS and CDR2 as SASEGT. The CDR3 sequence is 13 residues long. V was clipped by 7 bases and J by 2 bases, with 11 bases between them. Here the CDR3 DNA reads TGTGCCAGCATCCGAAGCGGGCAAGAGACCCAGTACTTC. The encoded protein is CASIRSGQETQYF.

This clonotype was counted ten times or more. The CDR3 DNA follows: TGTGCCAGCAGTTTATCAGGGATCAATCAGCCCCAGCATTTT. Its protein is CASSLSGINQPQHF. J is TRBJ1-5 and V is TRBV12-3 or TRBV12-4, with D possibly being TRBD1 (5 bases). Trimming removed 2 bases from V and 3 bases from J, with 8 bases in between. CDR3 length: 14 residues.

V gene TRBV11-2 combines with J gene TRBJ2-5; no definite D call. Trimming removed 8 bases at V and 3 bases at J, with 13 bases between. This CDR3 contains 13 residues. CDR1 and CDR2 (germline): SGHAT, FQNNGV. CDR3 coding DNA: TGTGCCAGCGCAACTACTCCGAAAGAGACCCAGTACTTC. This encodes CASATTPKETQYF.

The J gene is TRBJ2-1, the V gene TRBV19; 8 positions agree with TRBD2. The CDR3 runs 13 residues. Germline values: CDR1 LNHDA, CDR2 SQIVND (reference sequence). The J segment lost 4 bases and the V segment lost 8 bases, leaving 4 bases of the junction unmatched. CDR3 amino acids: CASASGRYNEQFF. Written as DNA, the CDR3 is TGTGCCAGTGCGAGCGGGAGATACAATGAGCAGTTCTTC.

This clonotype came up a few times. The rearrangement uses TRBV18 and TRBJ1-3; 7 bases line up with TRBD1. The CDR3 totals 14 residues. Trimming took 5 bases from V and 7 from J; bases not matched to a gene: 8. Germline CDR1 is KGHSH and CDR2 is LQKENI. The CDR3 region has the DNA TGTGCCAGCTCAATGGGACAGCTCGGGAACACCATATATTTT. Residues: CASSMGQLGNTIYF.

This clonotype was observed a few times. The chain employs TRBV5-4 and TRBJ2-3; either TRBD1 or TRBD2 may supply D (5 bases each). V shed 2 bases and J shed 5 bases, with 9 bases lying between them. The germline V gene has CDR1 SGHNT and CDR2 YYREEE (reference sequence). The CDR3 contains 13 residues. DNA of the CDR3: TGTGCCAGCAGCTTCGGGACGGGAGATACGCAGTATTTT. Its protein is CASSFGTGDTQYF. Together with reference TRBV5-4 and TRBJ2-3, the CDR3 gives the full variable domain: ETGVTQSPTHLIKTRGQQVTLRCSSQSGHNTVSWYQQALGQGPQFIFQYYREEENGRGNFPPRFSGLQFPNYSSELNVNALELDDSALYLCASSFGTGDTQYFGPGTRLTVL.

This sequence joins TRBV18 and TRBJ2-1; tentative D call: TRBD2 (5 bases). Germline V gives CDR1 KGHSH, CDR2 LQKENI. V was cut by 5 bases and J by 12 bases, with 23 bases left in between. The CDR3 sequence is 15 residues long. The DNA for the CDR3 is TGTGCCAGCTCAATCGGGCTAGCCCTTGAAGGGTTGCAGTTCTTC. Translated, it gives CASSIGLALEGLQFF.

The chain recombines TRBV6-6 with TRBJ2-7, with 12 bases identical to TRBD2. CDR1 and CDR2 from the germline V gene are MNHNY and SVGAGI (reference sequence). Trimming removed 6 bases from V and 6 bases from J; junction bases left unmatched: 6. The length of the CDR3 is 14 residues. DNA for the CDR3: TGTGCCAGCAGCCAAACTAGCGGGAGGAGCGAGCAGTACTTC. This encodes CASSQTSGRSEQYF.

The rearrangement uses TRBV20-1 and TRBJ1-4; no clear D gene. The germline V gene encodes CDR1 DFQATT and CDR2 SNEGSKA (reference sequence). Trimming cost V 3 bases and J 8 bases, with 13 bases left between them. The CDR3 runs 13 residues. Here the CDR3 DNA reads TGCAGTGCTAGGGCCGCTTCGGGGGAAAAACTGTTTTTT. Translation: CSARAASGEKLFF.

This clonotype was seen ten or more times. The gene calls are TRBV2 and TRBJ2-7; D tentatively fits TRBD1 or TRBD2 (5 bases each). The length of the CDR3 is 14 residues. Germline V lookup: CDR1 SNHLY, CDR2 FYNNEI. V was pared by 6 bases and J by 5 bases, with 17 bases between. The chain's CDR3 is CASRPGTRSDEQYF. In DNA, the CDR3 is TGTGCCAGCAGGCCCGGGACCCGTAGCGACGAGCAGTACTTC.

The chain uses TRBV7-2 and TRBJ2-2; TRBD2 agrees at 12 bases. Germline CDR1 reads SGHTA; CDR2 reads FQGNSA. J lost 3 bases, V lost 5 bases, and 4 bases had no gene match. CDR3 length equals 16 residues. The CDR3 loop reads CASSTTSGGYTGELFF. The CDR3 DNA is TGTGCCAGCAGCACAACTAGCGGGGGGTACACCGGGGAGCTGTTTTTT. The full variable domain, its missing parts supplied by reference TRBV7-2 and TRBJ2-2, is GAGVSQSPSNKVTEKGKDVELRCDPISGHTALYWYRQSLGQGLEFLIYFQGNSAPDKSGLPSDRFSAERTGGSVSTLTIQRTQQEDSAVYLCASSTTSGGYTGELFFGEGSRLTVL.

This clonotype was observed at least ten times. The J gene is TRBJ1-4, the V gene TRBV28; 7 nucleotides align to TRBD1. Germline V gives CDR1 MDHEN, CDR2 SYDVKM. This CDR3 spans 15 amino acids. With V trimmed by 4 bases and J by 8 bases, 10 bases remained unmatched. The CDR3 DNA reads TGTGCCAGCAGTTCCCCCCGACAGGGAAGAGAAAAACTGTTTTTT. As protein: CASSSPRQGREKLFF.

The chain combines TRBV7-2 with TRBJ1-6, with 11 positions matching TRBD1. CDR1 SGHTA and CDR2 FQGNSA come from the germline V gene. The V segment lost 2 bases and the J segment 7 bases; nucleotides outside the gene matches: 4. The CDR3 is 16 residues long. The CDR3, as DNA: TGTGCCAGCAGCTTAAACGGACAGGGGGCCAATTCACCCCTCCACTTT. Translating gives CASSLNGQGANSPLHF.

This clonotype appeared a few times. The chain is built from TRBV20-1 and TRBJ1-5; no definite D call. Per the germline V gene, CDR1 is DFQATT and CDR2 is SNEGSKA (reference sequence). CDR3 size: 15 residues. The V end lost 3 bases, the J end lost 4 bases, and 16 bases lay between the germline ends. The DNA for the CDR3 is TGCAGTGCTAGGCGAGGGAGCGGCCTAAATCAGCCCCAGCATTTT. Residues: CSARRGSGLNQPQHF.

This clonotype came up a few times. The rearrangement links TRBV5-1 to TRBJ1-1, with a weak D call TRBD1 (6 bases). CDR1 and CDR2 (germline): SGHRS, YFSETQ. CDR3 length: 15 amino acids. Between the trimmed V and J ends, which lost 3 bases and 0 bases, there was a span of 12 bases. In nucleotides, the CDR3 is TGCGCCAGCAGCTCCCACGGGGGCATGAACACTGAAGCTTTCTTT. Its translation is CASSSHGGMNTEAFF. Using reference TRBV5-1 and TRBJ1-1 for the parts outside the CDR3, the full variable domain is KAGVTQTPRYLIKTRGQQVTLSCSPISGHRSVSWYQQTPGQGLQFLFEYFSETQRNKGNFPGRFSGRQFSNSRSEMNVSTLELGDSALYLCASSSHGGMNTEAFFGQGTRLTVV.

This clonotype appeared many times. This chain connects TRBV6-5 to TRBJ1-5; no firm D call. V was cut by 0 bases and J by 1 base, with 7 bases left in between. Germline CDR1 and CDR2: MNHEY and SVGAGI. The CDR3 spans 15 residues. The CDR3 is CASSYSVGSNQPQHF. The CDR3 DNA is TGTGCCAGCAGTTACTCGGTGGGGAGCAATCAGCCCCAGCATTTT.

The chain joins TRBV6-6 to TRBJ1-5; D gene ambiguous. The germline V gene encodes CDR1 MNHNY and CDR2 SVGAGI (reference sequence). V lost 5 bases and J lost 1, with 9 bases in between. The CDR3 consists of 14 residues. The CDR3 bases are TGTGCCAGCAGTCCTCGACACAGCAATCAGCCCCAGCATTTT. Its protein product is CASSPRHSNQPQHF.

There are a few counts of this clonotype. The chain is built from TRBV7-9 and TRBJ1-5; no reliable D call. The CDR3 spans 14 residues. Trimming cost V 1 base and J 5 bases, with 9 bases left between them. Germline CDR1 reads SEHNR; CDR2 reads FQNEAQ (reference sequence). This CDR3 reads CASSLGEGYQPQHF. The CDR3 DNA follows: TGTGCCAGCAGCTTAGGCGAGGGCTATCAGCCCCAGCATTTT.

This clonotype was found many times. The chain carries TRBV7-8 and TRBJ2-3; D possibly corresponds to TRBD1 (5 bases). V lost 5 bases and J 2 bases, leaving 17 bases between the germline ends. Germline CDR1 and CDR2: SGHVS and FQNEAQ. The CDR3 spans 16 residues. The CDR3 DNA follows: TGTGCCAGCAGCCCCAGAGCCAGGGCATACACAGATACGCAGTATTTT. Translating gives CASSPRARAYTDTQYF.

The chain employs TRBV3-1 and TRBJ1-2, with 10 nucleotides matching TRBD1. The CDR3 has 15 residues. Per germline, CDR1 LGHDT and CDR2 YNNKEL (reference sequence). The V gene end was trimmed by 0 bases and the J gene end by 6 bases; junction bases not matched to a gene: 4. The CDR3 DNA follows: TGTGCCAGCAGCCAAGATATAGGACAGGGGGATGGCTACACCTTC. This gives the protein CASSQDIGQGDGYTF. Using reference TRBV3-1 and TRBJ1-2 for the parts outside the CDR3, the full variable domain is DTAVSQTPKYLVTQMGNDKSIKCEQNLGHDTMYWYKQDSKKFLKIMFSYNNKELIINETVPNRFSPKSPDKAHLNLHINSLELGDSAVYFCASSQDIGQGDGYTFGSGTRLTVV.

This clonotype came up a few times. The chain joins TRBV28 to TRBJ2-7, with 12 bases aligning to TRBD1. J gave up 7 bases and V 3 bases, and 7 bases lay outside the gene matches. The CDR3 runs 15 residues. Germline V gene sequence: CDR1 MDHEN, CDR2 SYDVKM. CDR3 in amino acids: CASSFWDRGPGEQYF. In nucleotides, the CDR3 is TGTGCCAGCAGTTTTTGGGACAGGGGGCCTGGAGAGCAGTACTTC. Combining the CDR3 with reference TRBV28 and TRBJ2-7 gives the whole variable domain DVKVTQSSRYLVKRTGEKVFLECVQDMDHENMFWYRQDPGLGLRLIYFSYDVKMKEKGDIPEGYSVSREKKERFSLILESASTNQTSMYLCASSFWDRGPGEQYFGPGTRLTVT.

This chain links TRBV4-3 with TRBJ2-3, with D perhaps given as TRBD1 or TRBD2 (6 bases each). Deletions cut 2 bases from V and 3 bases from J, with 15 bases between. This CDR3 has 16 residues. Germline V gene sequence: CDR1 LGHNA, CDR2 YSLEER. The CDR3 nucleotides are TGCGCCAGCAGCCAACAAGGGGGGCCCGGGACAGATACGCAGTATTTT. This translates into CASSQQGGPGTDTQYF.

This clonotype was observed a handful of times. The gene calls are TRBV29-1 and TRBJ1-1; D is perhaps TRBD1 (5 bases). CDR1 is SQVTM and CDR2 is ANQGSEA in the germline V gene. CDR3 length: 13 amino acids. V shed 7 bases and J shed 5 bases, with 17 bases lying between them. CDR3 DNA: TGCAGCGGCGAGGGGCAGGGAGGGACTGAAGCTTTCTTT. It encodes CSGEGQGGTEAFF.

The CDR3 protein is CASSYTVPRYQPQHF. The DNA for the CDR3 is TGTGCCAGCAGTTACACGGTGCCACGGTATCAGCCCCAGCATTTT. The V gene is TRBV6-2 or TRBV6-3, the J gene TRBJ1-5, with D hard to call. The length of the CDR3 is 15 residues. CDR1 MNHEY and CDR2 SVGEGT come from the germline V gene. V was shortened by 2 bases and J by 5 bases, with 13 bases between the two germline ends.

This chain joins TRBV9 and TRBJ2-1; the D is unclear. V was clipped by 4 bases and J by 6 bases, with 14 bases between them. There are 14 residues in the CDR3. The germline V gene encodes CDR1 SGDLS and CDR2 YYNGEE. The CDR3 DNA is TGTGCCAGCAGCCCCCAACTCTTCACCAATGAGCAGTTCTTC. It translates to CASSPQLFTNEQFF.

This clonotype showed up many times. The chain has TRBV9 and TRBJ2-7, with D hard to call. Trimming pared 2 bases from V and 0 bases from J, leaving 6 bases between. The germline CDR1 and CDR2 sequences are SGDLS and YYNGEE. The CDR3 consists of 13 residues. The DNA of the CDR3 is TGTGCCAGCAGCGTTAACCCCTCCTACGAGCAGTACTTC. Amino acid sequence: CASSVNPSYEQYF.